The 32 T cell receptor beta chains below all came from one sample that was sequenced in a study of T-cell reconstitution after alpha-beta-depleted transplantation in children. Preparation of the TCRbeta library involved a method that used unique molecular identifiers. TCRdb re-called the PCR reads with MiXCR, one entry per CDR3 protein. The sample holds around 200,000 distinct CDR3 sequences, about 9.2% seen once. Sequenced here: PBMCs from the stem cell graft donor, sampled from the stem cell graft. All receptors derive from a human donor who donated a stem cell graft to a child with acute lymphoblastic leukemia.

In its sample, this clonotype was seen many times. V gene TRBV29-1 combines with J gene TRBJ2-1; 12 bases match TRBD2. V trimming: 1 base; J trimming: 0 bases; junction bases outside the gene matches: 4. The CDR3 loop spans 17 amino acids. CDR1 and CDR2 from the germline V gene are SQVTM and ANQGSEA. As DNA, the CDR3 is TGCAGCGTTGAAGGACTAGCGGGGGCCCCCTCCTACAATGAGCAGTTCTTC. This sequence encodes CSVEGLAGAPSYNEQFF.

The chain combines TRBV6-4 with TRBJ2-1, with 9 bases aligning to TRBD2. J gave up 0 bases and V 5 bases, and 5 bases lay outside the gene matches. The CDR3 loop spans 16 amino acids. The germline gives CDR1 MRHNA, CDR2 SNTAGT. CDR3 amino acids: CASSTGLAYSYNEQFF. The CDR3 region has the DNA TGTGCCAGCAGTACCGGACTAGCGTACTCCTACAATGAGCAGTTCTTC.

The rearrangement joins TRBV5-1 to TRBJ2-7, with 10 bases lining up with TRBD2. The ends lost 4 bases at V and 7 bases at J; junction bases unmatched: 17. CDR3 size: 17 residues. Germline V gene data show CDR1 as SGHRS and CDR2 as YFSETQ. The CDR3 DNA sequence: TGCGCCAGCAGCCCGGCCCTAGCGGGGGACTCAGCACGAGAGCAGTACTTC. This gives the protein CASSPALAGDSAREQYF.

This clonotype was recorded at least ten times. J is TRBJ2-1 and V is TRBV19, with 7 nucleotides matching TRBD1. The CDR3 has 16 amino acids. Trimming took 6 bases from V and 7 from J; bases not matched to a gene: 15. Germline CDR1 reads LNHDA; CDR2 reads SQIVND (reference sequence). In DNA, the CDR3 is TGTGCCAGTAGGGACTGGGTAGGGGACAGTTTGAATGAGCAGTTCTTC. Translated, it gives CASRDWVGDSLNEQFF.

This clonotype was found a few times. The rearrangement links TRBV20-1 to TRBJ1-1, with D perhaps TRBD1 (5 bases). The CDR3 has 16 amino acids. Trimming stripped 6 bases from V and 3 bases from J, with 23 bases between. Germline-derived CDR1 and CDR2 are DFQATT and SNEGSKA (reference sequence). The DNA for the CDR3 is TGCAGTGCCATAACCGGGGCAGGGCGACCTGACACTGAAGCTTTCTTT. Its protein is CSAITGAGRPDTEAFF.

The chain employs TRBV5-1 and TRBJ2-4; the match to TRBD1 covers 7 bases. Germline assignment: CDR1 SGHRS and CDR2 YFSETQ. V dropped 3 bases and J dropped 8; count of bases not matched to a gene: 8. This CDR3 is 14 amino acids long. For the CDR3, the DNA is TGCGCCAGCAGCTATGGGACAGTCGGCGACATTCAGTACTTC. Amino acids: CASSYGTVGDIQYF.

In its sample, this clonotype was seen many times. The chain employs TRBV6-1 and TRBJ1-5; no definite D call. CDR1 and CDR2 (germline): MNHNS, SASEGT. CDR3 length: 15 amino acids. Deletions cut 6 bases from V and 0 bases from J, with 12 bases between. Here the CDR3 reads CASSERDGSNQPQHF. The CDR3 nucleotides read TGTGCCAGCAGCGAGAGAGACGGTAGCAATCAGCCCCAGCATTTT.

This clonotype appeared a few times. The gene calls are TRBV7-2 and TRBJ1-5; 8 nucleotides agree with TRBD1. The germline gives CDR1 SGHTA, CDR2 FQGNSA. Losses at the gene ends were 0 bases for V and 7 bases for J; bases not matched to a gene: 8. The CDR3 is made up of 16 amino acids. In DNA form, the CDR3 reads TGTGCCAGCAGCTTAGCTTTAGGACAGGGAATGCAGCCCCAGCATTTT. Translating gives CASSLALGQGMQPQHF.

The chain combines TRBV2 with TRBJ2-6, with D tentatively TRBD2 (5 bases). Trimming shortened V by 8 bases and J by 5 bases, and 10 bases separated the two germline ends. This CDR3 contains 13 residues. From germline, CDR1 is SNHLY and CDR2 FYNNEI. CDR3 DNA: TGTGCCAGCGCTGAGGGCTGGGCCAACGTCCTGACTTTC. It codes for CASAEGWANVLTF.

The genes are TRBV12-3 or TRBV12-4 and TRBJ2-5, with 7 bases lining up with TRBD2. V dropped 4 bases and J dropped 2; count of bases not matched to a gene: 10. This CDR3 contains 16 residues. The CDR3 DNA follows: TGTGCCAGCAGTTCAGGGAGGGGAGGAGGGCAAGAGACCCAGTACTTC. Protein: CASSSGRGGGQETQYF.

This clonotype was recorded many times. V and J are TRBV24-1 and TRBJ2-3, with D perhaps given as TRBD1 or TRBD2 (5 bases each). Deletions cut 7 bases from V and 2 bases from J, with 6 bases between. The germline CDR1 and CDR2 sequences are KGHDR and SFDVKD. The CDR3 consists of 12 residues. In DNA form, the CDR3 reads TGTGCCACCAGGGGGGACACAGATACGCAGTATTTT. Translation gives CATRGDTDTQYF.

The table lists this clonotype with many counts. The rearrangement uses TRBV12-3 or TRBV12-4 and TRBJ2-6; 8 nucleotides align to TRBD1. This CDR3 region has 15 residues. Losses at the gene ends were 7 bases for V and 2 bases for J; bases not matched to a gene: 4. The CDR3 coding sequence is TGTGCCAGCATTCAGGGGGCAGCTGGGGCCAACGTCCTGACTTTC. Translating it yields CASIQGAAGANVLTF.

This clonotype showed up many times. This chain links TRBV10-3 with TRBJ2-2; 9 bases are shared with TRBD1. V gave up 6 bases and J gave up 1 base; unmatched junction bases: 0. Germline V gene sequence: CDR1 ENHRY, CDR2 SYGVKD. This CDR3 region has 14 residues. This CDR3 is CAIRDRGNTGELFF. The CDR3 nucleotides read TGTGCCATCAGGGACAGGGGGAACACCGGGGAGCTGTTTTTT.

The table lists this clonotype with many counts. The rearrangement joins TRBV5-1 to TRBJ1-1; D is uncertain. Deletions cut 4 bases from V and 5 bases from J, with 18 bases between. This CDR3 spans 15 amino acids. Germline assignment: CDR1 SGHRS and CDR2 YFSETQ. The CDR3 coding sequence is TGCGCCAGCAGCCCAGTAGTGAATAGCTATACTGAAGCTTTCTTT. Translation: CASSPVVNSYTEAFF. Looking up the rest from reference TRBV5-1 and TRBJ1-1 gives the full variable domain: KAGVTQTPRYLIKTRGQQVTLSCSPISGHRSVSWYQQTPGQGLQFLFEYFSETQRNKGNFPGRFSGRQFSNSRSEMNVSTLELGDSALYLCASSPVVNSYTEAFFGQGTRLTVV.

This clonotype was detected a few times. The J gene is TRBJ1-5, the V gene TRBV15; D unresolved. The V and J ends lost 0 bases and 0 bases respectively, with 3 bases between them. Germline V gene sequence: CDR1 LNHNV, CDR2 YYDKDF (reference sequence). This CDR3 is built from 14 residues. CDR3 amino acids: CATSRDYSNQPQHF. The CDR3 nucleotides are TGTGCCACCAGCAGAGACTATAGCAATCAGCCCCAGCATTTT.

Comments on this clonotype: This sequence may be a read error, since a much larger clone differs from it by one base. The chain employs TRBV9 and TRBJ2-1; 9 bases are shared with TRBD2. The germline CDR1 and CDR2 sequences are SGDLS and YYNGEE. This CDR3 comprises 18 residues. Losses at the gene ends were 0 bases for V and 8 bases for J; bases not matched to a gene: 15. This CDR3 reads CASSVEISLRGGGDEQFF. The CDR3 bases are TGTGCCAGCAGCGTAGAGATAAGTTTGCGGGGGGGAGGCGATGAGCAGTTCTTC.

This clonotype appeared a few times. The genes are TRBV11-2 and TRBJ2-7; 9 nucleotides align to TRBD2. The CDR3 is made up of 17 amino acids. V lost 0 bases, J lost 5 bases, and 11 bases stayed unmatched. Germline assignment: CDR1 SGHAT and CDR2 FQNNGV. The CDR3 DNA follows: TGTGCCAGCAGCTTAGATAACGGACGAATAGCGGGAGACGAGCAGTACTTC. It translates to CASSLDNGRIAGDEQYF.

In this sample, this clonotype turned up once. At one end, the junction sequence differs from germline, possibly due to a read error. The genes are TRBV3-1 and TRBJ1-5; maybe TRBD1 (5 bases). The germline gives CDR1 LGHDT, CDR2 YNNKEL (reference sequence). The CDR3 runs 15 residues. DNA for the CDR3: TGTGCCAGCAGCCAAATTTTCGGAGGGGATCAGCCCGAGCATTTT. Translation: CASSQIFGGDQPEHF.

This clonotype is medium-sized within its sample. CDR3 sequence: CASSLDRGSYEQYF. The CDR3 DNA follows: TGCGCCAGCAGCCTAGACAGGGGATCCTACGAGCAGTACTTC. The chain links TRBV4-3 to TRBJ2-7; the match to TRBD1 covers 8 bases. The trim removed 4 bases at V and 1 base at J, leaving 3 bases unmatched. There are 14 residues in the CDR3. CDR1 is LGHNA and CDR2 is YSLEER in the germline V gene.

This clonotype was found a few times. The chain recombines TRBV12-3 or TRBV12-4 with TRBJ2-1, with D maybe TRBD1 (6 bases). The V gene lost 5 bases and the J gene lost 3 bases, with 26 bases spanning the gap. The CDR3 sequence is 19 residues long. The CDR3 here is CASSNRVDWSGSGYNEQFF. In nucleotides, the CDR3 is TGTGCCAGCAGTAACAGGGTGGATTGGAGTGGTTCTGGCTACAATGAGCAGTTCTTC.

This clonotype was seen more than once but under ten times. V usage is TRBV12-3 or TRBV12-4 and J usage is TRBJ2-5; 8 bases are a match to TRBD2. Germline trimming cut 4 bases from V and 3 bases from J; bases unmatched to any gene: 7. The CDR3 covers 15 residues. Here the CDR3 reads CASSSLGGGKETQYF. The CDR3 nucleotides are TGTGCCAGCAGTTCACTCGGGGGGGGGAAAGAGACCCAGTACTTC.

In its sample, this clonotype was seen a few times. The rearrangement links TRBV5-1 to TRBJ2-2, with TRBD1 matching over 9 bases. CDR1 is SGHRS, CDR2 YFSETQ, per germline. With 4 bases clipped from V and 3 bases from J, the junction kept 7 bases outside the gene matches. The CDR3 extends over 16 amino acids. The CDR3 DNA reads TGCGCCAGCAGCCTAACAGGGGGCGCGGACACCGGGGAGCTGTTTTTT. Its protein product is CASSLTGGADTGELFF.

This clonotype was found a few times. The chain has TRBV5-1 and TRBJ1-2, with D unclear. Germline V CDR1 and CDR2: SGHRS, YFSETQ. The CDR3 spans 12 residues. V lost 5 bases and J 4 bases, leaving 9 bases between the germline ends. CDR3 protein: CASSSSSYGYTF. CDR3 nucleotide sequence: TGCGCCAGCAGTTCCTCCAGCTATGGCTACACCTTC.

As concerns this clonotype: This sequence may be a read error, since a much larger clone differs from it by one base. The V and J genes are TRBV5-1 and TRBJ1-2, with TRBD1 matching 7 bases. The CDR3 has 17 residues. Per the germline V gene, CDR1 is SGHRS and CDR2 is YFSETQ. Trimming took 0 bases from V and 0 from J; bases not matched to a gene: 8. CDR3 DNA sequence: TGCGCCAGCAGCTTGGAGGGCCTACAGGGGACTAACTATGGCTACACCTTC. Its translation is CASSLEGLQGTNYGYTF.

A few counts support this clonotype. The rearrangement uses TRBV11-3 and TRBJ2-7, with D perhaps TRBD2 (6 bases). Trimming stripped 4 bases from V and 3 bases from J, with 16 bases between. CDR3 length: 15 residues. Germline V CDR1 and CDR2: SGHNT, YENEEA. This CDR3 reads CASSSLGEAHYEQYF. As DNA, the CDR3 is TGTGCCAGCAGCTCCCTGGGGGAGGCCCACTACGAGCAGTACTTC.

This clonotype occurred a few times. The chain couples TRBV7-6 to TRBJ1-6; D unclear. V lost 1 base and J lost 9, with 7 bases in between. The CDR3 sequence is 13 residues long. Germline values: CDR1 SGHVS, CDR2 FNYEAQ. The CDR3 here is CASSLETGSPLHF. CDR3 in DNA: TGTGCCAGCAGCTTAGAGACCGGTTCACCCCTCCACTTT.

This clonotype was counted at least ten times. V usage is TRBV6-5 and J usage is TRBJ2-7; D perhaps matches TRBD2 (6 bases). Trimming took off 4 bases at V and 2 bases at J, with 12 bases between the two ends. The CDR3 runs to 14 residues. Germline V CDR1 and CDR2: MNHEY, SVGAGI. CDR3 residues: CASSLSTGAYEQYF. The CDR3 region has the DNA TGTGCCAGCAGTTTGTCGACGGGGGCCTACGAGCAGTACTTC.

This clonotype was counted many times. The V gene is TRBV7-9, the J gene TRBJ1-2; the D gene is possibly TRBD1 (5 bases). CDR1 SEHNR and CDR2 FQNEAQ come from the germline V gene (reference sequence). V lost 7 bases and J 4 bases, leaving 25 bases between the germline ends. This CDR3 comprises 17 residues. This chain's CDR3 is CASTDSRPGRSVYGYTF. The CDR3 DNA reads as TGTGCCAGCACCGACTCCCGGCCAGGGCGGAGTGTCTATGGCTACACCTTC.

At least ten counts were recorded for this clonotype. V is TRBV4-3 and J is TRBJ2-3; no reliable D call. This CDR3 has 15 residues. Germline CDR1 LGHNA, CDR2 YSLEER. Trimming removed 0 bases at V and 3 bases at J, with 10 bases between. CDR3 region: CASSQEVGWTDTQYF. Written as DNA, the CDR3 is TGCGCCAGCAGCCAAGAAGTGGGCTGGACAGATACGCAGTATTTT.

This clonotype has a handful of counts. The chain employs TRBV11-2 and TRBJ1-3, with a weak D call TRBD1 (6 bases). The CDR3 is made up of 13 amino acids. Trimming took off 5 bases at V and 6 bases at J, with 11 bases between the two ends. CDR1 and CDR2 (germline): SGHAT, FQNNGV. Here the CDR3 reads CASSAGQINTIYF. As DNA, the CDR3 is TGTGCCAGCAGCGCAGGACAGATAAACACCATATATTTT.

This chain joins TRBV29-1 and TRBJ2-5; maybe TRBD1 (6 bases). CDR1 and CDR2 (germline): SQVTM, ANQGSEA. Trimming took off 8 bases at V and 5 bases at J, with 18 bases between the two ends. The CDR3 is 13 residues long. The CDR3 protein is CSIRQDPRETQYF. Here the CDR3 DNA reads TGCAGCATCCGACAGGATCCTCGGGAGACCCAGTACTTC.

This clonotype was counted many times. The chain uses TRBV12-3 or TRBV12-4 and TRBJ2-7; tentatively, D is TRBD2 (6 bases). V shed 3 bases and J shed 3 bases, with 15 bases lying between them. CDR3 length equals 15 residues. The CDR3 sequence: CASSLGGLSGYEQYF. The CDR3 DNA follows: TGTGCCAGCAGTTTGGGGGGACTGTCGGGCTACGAGCAGTACTTC.